The text below deals with one T cell receptor (beta chain). Its antigen is not identified. This sample stems from a study of T cell repertoires in cytomegalovirus infection. Each CDR3 protein is one row after TCRdb ran MiXCR on the reads. The sample records about 310,000 distinct CDR3 sequences, approximately 25% being singletons. This sequence was found in a human donor in good health (CMV status not recorded). Some clones in this sample may be carry-over from other donors' samples. The sequences come from cultured PBMCs, collected from culture after CMV antigen stimulation.

The chain's CDR3 is CASRRSSTPTETQYF. The CDR3 DNA reads as TGTGCCAGCAGACGTTCCTCCACCCCCACAGAGACCCAGTACTTC. The V gene is TRBV7-2, the J gene TRBJ2-5; D unclear. The CDR3 consists of 15 residues. The V end lost 6 bases, the J end lost 4 bases, and 18 bases lay between the germline ends. Germline lookup yields CDR1 SGHTA and CDR2 FQGNSA.